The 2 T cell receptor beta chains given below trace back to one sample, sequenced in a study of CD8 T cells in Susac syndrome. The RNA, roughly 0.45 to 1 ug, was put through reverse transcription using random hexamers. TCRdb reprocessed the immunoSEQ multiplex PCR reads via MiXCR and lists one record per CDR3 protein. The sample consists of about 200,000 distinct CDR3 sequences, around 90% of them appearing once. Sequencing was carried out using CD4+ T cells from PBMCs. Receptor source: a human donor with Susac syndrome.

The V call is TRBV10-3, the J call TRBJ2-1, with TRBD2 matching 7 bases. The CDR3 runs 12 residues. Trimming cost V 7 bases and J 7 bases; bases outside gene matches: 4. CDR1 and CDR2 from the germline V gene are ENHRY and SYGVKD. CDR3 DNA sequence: TGTGCCATCAAACAAGCGGGAAATGAGCAGTTCTTC. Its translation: CAIKQAGNEQFF.

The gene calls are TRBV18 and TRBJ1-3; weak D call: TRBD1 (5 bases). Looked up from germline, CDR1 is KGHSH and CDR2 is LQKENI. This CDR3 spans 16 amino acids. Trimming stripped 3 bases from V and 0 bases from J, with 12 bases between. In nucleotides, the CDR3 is TGTGCCAGCTCACCGGGACCGACGTACTCTGGAAACACCATATATTTT. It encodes CASSPGPTYSGNTIYF.